Listed below are T cell receptor beta chains from one sample, sequenced in a study of beta chain features in type 1 diabetes. Only in-frame clones appear in the TCRdb table, and some are missing; sequencing was by immunoSEQ multiplex PCR. The sample contains about 230,000 clones, 9.6% of which appear only once. The sample consisted of naive CD4+ T cells from blood. The receptor source for this set is a woman in her late teens or twenties in good health. Both conserved end residues are part of each CDR3. Each record gives: D gene, J gene, V gene, clone size, CDR3 DNA, CDR3 protein. The D gene is left open where the match is weak. Rows give clone size only sometimes, using once, few, many, or a class for an expanded clone.

d_call: TRBD1
j_call: TRBJ1-3
v_call: TRBV18
clone_size: .
cdr3_nt: TGTGCCAGCTCACCCAATTTACTGGACAGGGCCTCTGGAAACACCATATATTTT
cdr3_aa: CASSPNLLDRASGNTIYF

d_call: TRBD1
j_call: TRBJ1-2
v_call: TRBV29-1
clone_size: .
cdr3_nt: TGCAGCGGGAGGGACAGCTCTAACTATGGCTACACCTTC
cdr3_aa: CSGRDSSNYGYTF

d_call: .
j_call: TRBJ2-3
v_call: TRBV5-1
clone_size: .
cdr3_nt: TGCGCCAGCAGCTTGGCCAGGGGGGCAGATACGCAGTATTTT
cdr3_aa: CASSLARGADTQYF

d_call: TRBD2
j_call: TRBJ2-3
v_call: TRBV5-4
clone_size: many
cdr3_nt: TGTGCCAGCAGCTTGTCCACCGGGGGGGATACGCAGTATTTT
cdr3_aa: CASSLSTGGDTQYF

d_call: .
j_call: TRBJ1-2
v_call: TRBV14
clone_size: .
cdr3_nt: TGTGCCAGCAGCCACGGGACACCACGCTATGGCTACACCTTC
cdr3_aa: CASSHGTPRYGYTF

d_call: TRBD1
j_call: TRBJ2-1
v_call: TRBV29-1
clone_size: few
cdr3_nt: TGCAGCGTTCGAGACAGGGGTGCTTACAATGAGCAGTTCTTC
cdr3_aa: CSVRDRGAYNEQFF

d_call: TRBD1
j_call: TRBJ1-4
v_call: TRBV11-2
clone_size: .
cdr3_nt: TGTGCCAGCAGCTTCGGACAGGGGGCGGAGGAAAAACTGTTTTTT
cdr3_aa: CASSFGQGAEEKLFF

d_call: .
j_call: TRBJ1-1
v_call: TRBV6-5
clone_size: once
cdr3_nt: TGTGTCTCGCGGGGCAGGAAGGTGGGGGACACTGAAGCTTTCTTT
cdr3_aa: CVSRGRKVGDTEAFF

d_call: TRBD2
j_call: TRBJ2-4
v_call: TRBV4-1
clone_size: .
cdr3_nt: TGCGCCAGCAGCGAGCCGGGACTAGCGGGGGGGCGGGCCAAAAACATTCAGTACTTC
cdr3_aa: CASSEPGLAGGRAKNIQYF

d_call: .
j_call: TRBJ1-5
v_call: TRBV27
clone_size: few
cdr3_nt: TGTGCCAGCGGGGACTTTGGGCAGCCCCAGCATTTT
cdr3_aa: CASGDFGQPQHF

d_call: .
j_call: TRBJ2-6
v_call: TRBV5-1
clone_size: few
cdr3_nt: TGCGCCAGCAGCTTGATTACAGGATCTGGGGCCAACGTCCTGACTTTC
cdr3_aa: CASSLITGSGANVLTF

d_call: .
j_call: TRBJ1-3
v_call: TRBV30
clone_size: few
cdr3_nt: TGTGCCTGGAGTCACTCTGGCTCTGGAAACACCATATATTTT
cdr3_aa: CAWSHSGSGNTIYF

d_call: .
j_call: TRBJ2-3
v_call: TRBV2
clone_size: .
cdr3_nt: TGTGCCGGGTCGACACTTAGCACAGATACGCAGTATTTT
cdr3_aa: CAGSTLSTDTQYF

d_call: TRBD1
j_call: TRBJ2-7
v_call: TRBV30
clone_size: few
cdr3_nt: TGTGCCTGTCGTACACCGGGACAGGGGGGCGAGCAGTACTTC
cdr3_aa: CACRTPGQGGEQYF

d_call: .
j_call: TRBJ2-2
v_call: TRBV5-4
clone_size: few
cdr3_nt: TGTGCCAGCAGCTTAGAGTTTCCGGGCGGGGAGCTGTTTTTT
cdr3_aa: CASSLEFPGGELFF

d_call: .
j_call: TRBJ2-1
v_call: TRBV7-8
clone_size: few
cdr3_nt: TGTGCCAGCAGTTCAGAAATCTACGGCGGTGCGGGGCAGTTCTTC
cdr3_aa: CASSSEIYGGAGQFF

d_call: .
j_call: TRBJ1-2
v_call: TRBV30
clone_size: few
cdr3_nt: TGTGCCTGGGGGTCCGGGAGACAGAGTAATGGCTACACCTTC
cdr3_aa: CAWGSGRQSNGYTF

d_call: TRBD1
j_call: TRBJ1-2
v_call: TRBV6-6
clone_size: .
cdr3_nt: TGTGCCAGCAGTTACAGGGGGCTCAGCTATGGCTACACCTTC
cdr3_aa: CASSYRGLSYGYTF

d_call: .
j_call: TRBJ1-6
v_call: TRBV7-9
clone_size: .
cdr3_nt: TGTGCCAGCAGCCCCCAGGATTCACCCCTCCACTTT
cdr3_aa: CASSPQDSPLHF

d_call: TRBD2
j_call: TRBJ2-1
v_call: TRBV5-1
clone_size: .
cdr3_nt: TGCGCCAGCAGCCGACTAGCGGCACGTGACAATGAGCAGTTCTTC
cdr3_aa: CASSRLAARDNEQFF

d_call: TRBD1
j_call: TRBJ1-1
v_call: TRBV4-2
clone_size: few
cdr3_nt: TGTGCCAGCAGCCAAGAGGACAGGGGGATCTCTGAAGCTTTCTTT
cdr3_aa: CASSQEDRGISEAFF

d_call: TRBD2
j_call: TRBJ2-3
v_call: TRBV5-1
clone_size: .
cdr3_nt: TGCGCCAGCAGCTTGGCCGAGCGGGGGGACACAGATACGCAGTATTTT
cdr3_aa: CASSLAERGDTDTQYF

d_call: .
j_call: TRBJ2-5
v_call: TRBV7-3
clone_size: .
cdr3_nt: TGTGCCAGCAGCTTATCGGGCGGGGAGGCAGAGACCCAGTACTTC
cdr3_aa: CASSLSGGEAETQYF

d_call: .
j_call: TRBJ2-4
v_call: TRBV7-6
clone_size: few
cdr3_nt: TGTGCCAGCAGCGGGCAAGACAGGGGAGGGGATCAGTACTTC
cdr3_aa: CASSGQDRGGDQYF

d_call: TRBD2
j_call: TRBJ2-1
v_call: TRBV14
clone_size: .
cdr3_nt: TGTGCCAGCAGCCAAGGGGTGACTAGCGGGATTACCTACAATGAGCAGTTCTTC
cdr3_aa: CASSQGVTSGITYNEQFF